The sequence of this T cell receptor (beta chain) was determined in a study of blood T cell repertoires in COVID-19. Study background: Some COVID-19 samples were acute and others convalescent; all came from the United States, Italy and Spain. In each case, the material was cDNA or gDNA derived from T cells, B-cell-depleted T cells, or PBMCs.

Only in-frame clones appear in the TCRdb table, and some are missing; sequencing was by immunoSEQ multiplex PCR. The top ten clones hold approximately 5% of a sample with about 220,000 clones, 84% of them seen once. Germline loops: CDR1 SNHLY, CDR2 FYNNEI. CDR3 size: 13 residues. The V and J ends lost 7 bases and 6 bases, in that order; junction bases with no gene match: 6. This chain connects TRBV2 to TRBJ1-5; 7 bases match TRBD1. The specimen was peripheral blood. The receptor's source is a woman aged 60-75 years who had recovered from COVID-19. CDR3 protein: CASMGRGIQPQHF. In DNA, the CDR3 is TGTGCCAGCATGGGCAGGGGGATTCAGCCCCAGCATTTT.